This entry is about one T cell receptor (beta chain). Antigen: not known. This record comes from a study of monozygotic twins with inflammatory bowel disease. Study outcomes and limitations: Patients got different immunosuppressive treatments, which may have made their repertoires more variable.

Nested amplification of TCRalpha and TCRbeta cDNA involved two PCRs of approximately 16 and 10 cycles. TCRdb reprocessed the 5' RACE reads; each CDR3 protein has one entry and no DNA is given. The sample includes about 160,000 distinct CDR3 sequences. CDR3 length equals 13 residues. Per the germline V gene, CDR1 is LGHDT and CDR2 is YNNKEL (reference sequence). Donors each gave approximately 2.5 ml of blood. Skipping T cell sorting, the study isolated total RNA directly from whole blood. This clonotype originated in a human donor with ulcerative colitis or Crohn's disease, or a healthy co-twin of an affected twin (not recorded which). Sequencing was carried out using blood. The chain employs TRBV3-1 and TRBJ2-7. The CDR3 region is CASSQDYSYEQYF.